The 14 T cell receptor beta chains in this list originate from one sample, sequenced in a study of blood T cells in healthy people across ages. PCR was performed a second time for roughly 7 to 12 cycles using a sample-barcoded 5' primer and a J-beta primer mix. TCRdb fed the 5' RACE reads into MiXCR, producing one record per CDR3 protein. The table includes 700,000 to 850,000 distinct CDR3 sequences, about 53% detected once. The specimen sequenced was blood. These receptors all stem from a man older than 75 in good health.

The genes are TRBV11-1 and TRBJ2-2; the D is unclear. Trimming shortened V by 0 bases and J by 4 bases, and 9 bases separated the two germline ends. This CDR3 contains 15 residues. The germline gives CDR1 SGHAT, CDR2 FQDESV (reference sequence). CDR3 protein: CASSLATPSTGELFF. The CDR3 bases are TGTGCCAGCAGCTTAGCCACACCGAGCACCGGGGAGCTGTTTTTT. Full variable domain (missing parts from reference TRBV11-1 and TRBJ2-2): EAEVAQSPRYKITEKSQAVAFWCDPISGHATLYWYRQILGQGPELLVQFQDESVVDDSQLPKDRFSAERLKGVDSTLKIQPAELGDSAMYLCASSLATPSTGELFFGEGSRLTVL.

This chain connects TRBV6-1 to TRBJ1-5, with D possibly being TRBD1 (6 bases). The germline gives CDR1 MNHNS, CDR2 SASEGT. V lost 1 base and J lost 6, with 10 bases in between. The CDR3 has 14 amino acids. The CDR3 region is CASSEGGHGQPQHF. CDR3 coding DNA: TGTGCCAGCAGTGAAGGGGGGCACGGTCAGCCCCAGCATTTT.

This chain connects TRBV30 to TRBJ1-2; 8 bases align to TRBD1. This CDR3 has 11 residues. Looked up from germline, CDR1 is GTSNPN and CDR2 is SVGIG (reference sequence). The trim removed 5 bases at V and 8 bases at J, leaving 4 bases unmatched. The chain's CDR3 is CAWGSGGGYTF. In nucleotides, the CDR3 is TGTGCCTGGGGGTCAGGGGGCGGCTACACCTTC.

The CDR3 region has the DNA TGTGCCAGCAGCTTCTGGGCGGGAGTCAGAGAGACCCAGTACTTC. Protein: CASSFWAGVRETQYF. V gene TRBV7-6 combines with J gene TRBJ2-5; 7 bases are shared with TRBD2. The ends lost 3 bases at V and 4 bases at J; junction bases unmatched: 8. The CDR3 consists of 15 residues. Germline V gene lookup returns CDR1 SGHVS and CDR2 FNYEAQ.

This chain connects TRBV24-1 to TRBJ2-4; D perhaps matches TRBD2 (5 bases). The germline CDR1 and CDR2 sequences are KGHDR and SFDVKD. Trimming cost V 4 bases and J 0 bases, with 9 bases left between them. The CDR3 contains 15 residues. CDR3 region: CATSESGLAKNIQYF. The DNA of the CDR3 is TGTGCCACCAGTGAGTCCGGACTAGCCAAAAACATTCAGTACTTC.

The V call is TRBV20-1, the J call TRBJ2-1, with TRBD2 as a possible D gene (6 bases). Trimming took off 7 bases at V and 9 bases at J, with 16 bases between the two ends. The CDR3 runs to 12 residues. Germline V gene data show CDR1 as DFQATT and CDR2 as SNEGSKA (reference sequence). The CDR3 region is CSVKEGRGEQFF. The CDR3 nucleotides read TGCAGTGTAAAGGAGGGCCGGGGTGAGCAGTTCTTC.

The V call is TRBV28, the J call TRBJ1-2, with TRBD1 matching 12 bases. V gave up 8 bases and J gave up 0 bases; unmatched junction bases: 7. The V gene's germline CDR1 is MDHEN and CDR2 SYDVKM. This CDR3 contains 16 residues. DNA for the CDR3: TGTGCCAGCGGGGACAGGGGGCGGTCAGCTAACTATGGCTACACCTTC. It encodes CASGDRGRSANYGYTF.

V is TRBV25-1 and J is TRBJ2-1, with 10 bases matching TRBD2. V was pared by 4 bases and J by 10 bases, with 1 base of the junction left unmatched. Germline values: CDR1 MGHDK, CDR2 SYGVNS. This CDR3 has 12 residues. CDR3 residues: CASSGGLAEQFF. For the CDR3, the DNA is TGTGCCAGCAGTGGGGGACTAGCGGAGCAGTTCTTC.

This sequence joins TRBV18 and TRBJ2-1; 9 nucleotides align to TRBD2. Trimming at V came to 5 bases and at J to 8 bases, leaving 10 bases not matched to a gene. CDR1 is KGHSH, CDR2 LQKENI, per germline. This CDR3 is 15 amino acids long. CDR3 DNA sequence: TGTGCCAGCTCATTAGCGGGAGTCTCGTCCGATGAGCAGTTCTTC. It specifies CASSLAGVSSDEQFF.

The J gene is TRBJ2-1, the V gene TRBV20-1, with 7 nucleotides matching TRBD2. The J segment lost 7 bases and the V segment lost 6 bases, leaving 12 bases of the junction unmatched. The germline CDR1 and CDR2 sequences are DFQATT and SNEGSKA (reference sequence). The CDR3 runs to 14 residues. The CDR3 DNA sequence: TGCAGTGCCCGGAGGGCGGGAGTGGTTAATGAGCAGTTCTTC. As protein: CSARRAGVVNEQFF.

V usage is TRBV12-3 or TRBV12-4 and J usage is TRBJ2-2; D gene ambiguous. The germline V and J ends were trimmed by 11 bases and 4 bases, with 8 bases remaining between them. The CDR3 is 11 amino acids. In nucleotides, the CDR3 is TGTGCCCTCGGAACCACCGGGGAGCTGTTTTTT. Its protein product is CALGTTGELFF.

This chain uses TRBV20-1 with TRBJ2-2; D remains unclear. V lost 1 base and J 4 bases, leaving 10 bases between the germline ends. Germline loops: CDR1 DFQATT, CDR2 SNEGSKA (reference sequence). The CDR3 is 14 amino acids. The chain's CDR3 is CSARALGSTGELFF. CDR3 sequence (DNA): TGCAGTGCTAGAGCCCTAGGGTCCACCGGGGAGCTGTTTTTT.

As to this clonotype: The conserved phenylalanine or tryptophan normally closing the CDR3 is absent here, so this likely arose from a read error. The chain links TRBV20-1 to TRBJ1-2; TRBD1 agrees at 10 bases. The V gene end was trimmed by 6 bases and the J gene end by 0 bases; junction bases not matched to a gene: 10. This CDR3 has 16 residues. CDR1 DFQATT and CDR2 SNEGSKA come from the germline V gene (reference sequence). As DNA, the CDR3 is TGCAGTGCCCTAAGACAGGGGGCAGGAGCTAACTATGGCTACACCGTC. Amino acids: CSALRQGAGANYGYTV.

Only one count was recorded for this clonotype. V and J are TRBV12-3 or TRBV12-4 and TRBJ2-7; no clear D gene. CDR3 length: 11 amino acids. V was pared by 3 bases and J by 10 bases, with 10 bases between. CDR3 sequence (DNA): TGTGCCAGCAGTTTTGAGTCGCGTCAGTACTTC. Its protein is CASSFESRQYF.